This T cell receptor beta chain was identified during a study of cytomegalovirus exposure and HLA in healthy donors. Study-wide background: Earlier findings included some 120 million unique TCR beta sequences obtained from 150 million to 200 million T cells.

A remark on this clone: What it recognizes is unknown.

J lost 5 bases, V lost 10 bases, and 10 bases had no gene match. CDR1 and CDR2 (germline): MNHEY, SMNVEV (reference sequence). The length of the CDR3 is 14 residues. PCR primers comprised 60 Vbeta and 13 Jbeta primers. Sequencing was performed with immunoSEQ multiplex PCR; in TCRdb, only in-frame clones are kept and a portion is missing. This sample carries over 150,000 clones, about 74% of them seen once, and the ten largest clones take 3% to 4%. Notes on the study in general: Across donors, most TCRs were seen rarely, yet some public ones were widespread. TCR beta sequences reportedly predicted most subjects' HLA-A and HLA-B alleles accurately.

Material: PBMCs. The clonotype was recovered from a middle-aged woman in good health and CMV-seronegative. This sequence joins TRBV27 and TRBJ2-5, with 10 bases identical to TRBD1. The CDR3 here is CATRFGTGVETQYF. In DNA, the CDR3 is TGTGCCACACGGTTTGGGACAGGGGTTGAGACCCAGTACTTC.